A single T cell receptor (beta chain) is shown here with its context. The protocol was immunoSEQ multiplex PCR, while the TCRdb copy is restricted to in-frame clones and leaves out a portion. Seen here are 45,000 or so clones, 75% to 95% observed once, and the top ten hold under 9.5%. The source of the sample is a study of T cell changes during pregnancy in multiple sclerosis. The sequenced sample was CD8+ T cells from peripheral blood mononuclear cells, obtained after pregnancy. The sequence derives from a female donor with multiple sclerosis, enrolled in a pregnancy study.

The DNA of the CDR3 is TGTGCCAGCAGCTTAACACAGGGTAATTCACCCCTCCACTTT. It translates to CASSLTQGNSPLHF. V gene TRBV7-3 combines with J gene TRBJ1-6; perhaps TRBD1 as D (6 bases). CDR1 is SGHTA, CDR2 FQGTGA, per germline. V gave up 0 bases and J gave up 6 bases, with 6 bases separating them. The CDR3 length is 14 residues.